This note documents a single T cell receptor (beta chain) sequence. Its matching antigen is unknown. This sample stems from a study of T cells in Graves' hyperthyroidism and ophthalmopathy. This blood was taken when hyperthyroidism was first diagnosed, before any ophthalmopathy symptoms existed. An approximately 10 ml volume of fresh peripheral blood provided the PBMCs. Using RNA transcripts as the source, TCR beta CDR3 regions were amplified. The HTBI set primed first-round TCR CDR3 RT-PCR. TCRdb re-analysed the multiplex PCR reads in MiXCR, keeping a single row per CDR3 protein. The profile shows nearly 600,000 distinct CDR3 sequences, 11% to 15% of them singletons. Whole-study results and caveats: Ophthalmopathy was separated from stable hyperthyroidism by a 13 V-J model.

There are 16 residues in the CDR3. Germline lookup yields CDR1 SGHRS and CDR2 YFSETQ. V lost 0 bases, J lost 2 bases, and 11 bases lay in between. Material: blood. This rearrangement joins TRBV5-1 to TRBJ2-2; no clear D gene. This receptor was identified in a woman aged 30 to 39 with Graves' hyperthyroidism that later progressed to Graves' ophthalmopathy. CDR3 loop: CASSLVTGGNTGELFF. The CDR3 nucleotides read TGCGCCAGCAGCTTGGTGACGGGTGGAAACACCGGGGAGCTGTTTTTT.